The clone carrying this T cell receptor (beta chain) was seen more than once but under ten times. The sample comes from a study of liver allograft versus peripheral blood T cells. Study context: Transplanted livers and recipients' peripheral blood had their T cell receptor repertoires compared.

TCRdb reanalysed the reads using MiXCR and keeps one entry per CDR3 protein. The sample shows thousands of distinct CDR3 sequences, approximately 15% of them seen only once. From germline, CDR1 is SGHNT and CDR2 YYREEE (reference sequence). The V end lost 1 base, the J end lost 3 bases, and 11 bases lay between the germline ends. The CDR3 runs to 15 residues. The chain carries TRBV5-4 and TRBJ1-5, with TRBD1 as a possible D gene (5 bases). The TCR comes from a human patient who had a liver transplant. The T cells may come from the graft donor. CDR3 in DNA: TGTGCCAGCAGCTTGTTCCCAGGGAACAATCAGCCCCAGCATTTT. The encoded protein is CASSLFPGNNQPQHF.